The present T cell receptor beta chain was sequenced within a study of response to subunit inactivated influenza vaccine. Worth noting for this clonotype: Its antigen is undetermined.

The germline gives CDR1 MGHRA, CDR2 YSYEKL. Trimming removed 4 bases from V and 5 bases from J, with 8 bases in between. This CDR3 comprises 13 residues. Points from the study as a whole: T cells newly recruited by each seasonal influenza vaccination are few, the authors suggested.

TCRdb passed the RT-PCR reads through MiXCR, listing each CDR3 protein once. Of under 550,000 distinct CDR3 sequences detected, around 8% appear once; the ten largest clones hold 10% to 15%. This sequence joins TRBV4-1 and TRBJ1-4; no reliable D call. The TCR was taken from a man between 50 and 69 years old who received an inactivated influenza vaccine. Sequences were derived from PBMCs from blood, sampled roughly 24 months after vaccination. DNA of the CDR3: TGCGCCAGCAGCCTAGCCTTGAATGAAAAACTGTTTTTT. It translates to CASSLALNEKLFF.